Presented here are 8 T cell receptor beta chains from one specimen sequenced in a study of shared clonotypes between healthy human individuals. Naive CD8 cells lacked CD45RO, underwent positive selection for CCR7 and left out terminally differentiated effector memory CD45RA+ cells. Here immunoSEQ multiplex PCR was the method, and the copy in TCRdb shows in-frame clones only, minus some. The sample lists some 1,900,000 clones; about 95% were seen once. Sequencing input: naive CD8+ T cells sorted from blood. These receptors came from a man between 18 and 35 years old in good health.

This clone has just one count. The chain links TRBV10-3 to TRBJ2-1, with unresolved D. The CDR3 length is 14 residues. CDR1 and CDR2 from the germline V gene are ENHRY and SYGVKD. Trimming pared 0 bases from V and 5 bases from J, leaving 8 bases between. CDR3 coding DNA: TGTGCCATCAGTGAGTCAAATGTACACAATGAGCAGTTCTTC. It is translated as CAISESNVHNEQFF.

The gene calls are TRBV2 and TRBJ1-2; no clear D. The CDR3 length is 15 residues. V lost 1 base, J lost 4 bases, and 13 bases lay in between. In germline, CDR1 is SNHLY, CDR2 FYNNEI. In DNA, the CDR3 is TGTGCCAGCAGTGAAGTAGGGAGCCAAGGCTATGGCTACACCTTC. It specifies CASSEVGSQGYGYTF.

This chain joins TRBV27 and TRBJ2-7; 12 bases map to TRBD2. This CDR3 has 14 amino acids. V lost 5 bases to trimming and J lost 5 bases; unmatched junction nucleotides: 4. Germline values: CDR1 MNHEY, CDR2 SMNVEV (reference sequence). The CDR3 region is CASSRLAGVHEQYF. In DNA, the CDR3 is TGTGCCAGCAGTCGACTAGCGGGGGTTCACGAGCAGTACTTC.

As regards this clone: This specimen includes other DNA sequences encoding the same CDR3. V usage is TRBV11-2 and J usage is TRBJ2-2; D not certain. The germline V and J ends were trimmed by 2 bases and 5 bases, with 3 bases remaining between them. This CDR3 region has 12 residues. Germline-derived CDR1 and CDR2 are SGHAT and FQNNGV. DNA for the CDR3: TGTGCCAGCAGCTTATTGACCGGGGAGCTGTTTTTT. The encoded protein is CASSLLTGELFF.

The chain joins TRBV11-1 to TRBJ1-1; TRBD1 matches at 8 bases. Germline CDR1 is SGHAT and CDR2 is FQDESV (reference sequence). There are 15 residues in the CDR3. With 2 bases clipped from V and 5 bases from J, the junction kept 7 bases outside the gene matches. The DNA of the CDR3 is TGTGCCAGCAGCTTAATTGACAGGGGAAGGACTGAAGCTTTCTTT. It specifies CASSLIDRGRTEAFF.

The chain combines TRBV30 with TRBJ2-7; perhaps TRBD2 as D (6 bases). Trimming took 0 bases from V and 1 from J, leaving 13 bases between them. Germline loops: CDR1 GTSNPN, CDR2 SVGIG (reference sequence). The CDR3 extends over 15 amino acids. The CDR3 DNA reads TGTGCCTGGAGTGTACGGGGGAAAATGTCCTACGAGCAGTACTTC. This encodes CAWSVRGKMSYEQYF. Full variable domain (outside the CDR3, taken from reference TRBV30 and TRBJ2-7): SQTIHQWPATLVQPVGSPLSLECTVEGTSNPNLYWYRQAAGRGLQLLFYSVGIGQISSEVPQNLSASRPQDRQFILSSKKLLLSDSGFYLCAWSVRGKMSYEQYFGPGTRLTVT.

The chain links TRBV14 to TRBJ2-7, with TRBD2 matching over 12 bases. CDR1 SGHDN and CDR2 FVKESK come from the germline V gene. The CDR3 is 13 amino acids. V lost 4 bases to trimming and J lost 6 bases; unmatched junction nucleotides: 1. Here the CDR3 reads CASSPGLAGEQYF. For the CDR3, the DNA is TGTGCCAGCAGCCCGGGACTAGCGGGCGAGCAGTACTTC. The variable domain in full, completed from reference TRBV14 and TRBJ2-7, reads EAGVTQFPSHSVIEKGQTVTLRCDPISGHDNLYWYRRVMGKEIKFLLHFVKESKQDESGMPNNRFLAERTGGTYSTLKVQPAELEDSGVYFCASSPGLAGEQYFGPGTRLTVT.

With regard to this clone: The sample carries other DNA sequences with the same CDR3. The rearrangement links TRBV11-2 to TRBJ2-1; D gene ambiguous. This CDR3 has 15 residues. Trimming removed 1 base at V and 0 bases at J, with 7 bases between. Germline V gene lookup returns CDR1 SGHAT and CDR2 FQNNGV. Here the CDR3 reads CASSLVVGSYNEQFF. The CDR3 region has the DNA TGTGCCAGCAGCTTAGTGGTGGGCTCCTACAATGAGCAGTTCTTC.